The rows below give T cell receptor beta chains drawn from one sample of a study of cytomegalovirus exposure and HLA in healthy donors. Assay: immunoSEQ multiplex PCR; the TCRdb copy retains only in-frame clones and omits some. This table has approximately 170,000 clones, roughly 77% appearing once. Source material: PBMCs. The receptors were sampled from a man younger than 35 in good health and CMV-seropositive. Each CDR3 is given without its conserved first and last residue.

v_gene: TRBV27; j_gene: TRBJ1-2; CDR3aa: ASAKQGGGYT
v_gene: TRBV23-1; j_gene: TRBJ2-5; CDR3aa: ASSLAETQY
v_gene: TRBV7-2; j_gene: TRBJ2-1; CDR3aa: ASSLLTSGMGDEQF
v_gene: TRBV19; j_gene: TRBJ1-1; CDR3aa: ASSIQALMNTEAF
v_gene: TRBV19; j_gene: TRBJ1-6; CDR3aa: ASSPTGVNSPLH
v_gene: TRBV7-6; j_gene: TRBJ1-1; CDR3aa: ASRSTGEAF
v_gene: TRBV11-2; j_gene: TRBJ2-3; CDR3aa: ASSFSGSGRDTQY
v_gene: TRBV30; j_gene: TRBJ2-1; CDR3aa: AWAREEQF
v_gene: TRBV2; j_gene: TRBJ2-5; CDR3aa: ASSKPRPQETQY
v_gene: TRBV7-8; j_gene: TRBJ1-1; CDR3aa: ASSLAGRQEAF
v_gene: TRBV7-6; j_gene: TRBJ2-2; CDR3aa: ASSLALRGGVRPGELF
v_gene: TRBV10-3; j_gene: TRBJ2-1; CDR3aa: AISFDRSSYNEQF
v_gene: TRBV2; j_gene: TRBJ1-4; CDR3aa: ASMWAGDEKLF
v_gene: TRBV6-5; j_gene: TRBJ1-2; CDR3aa: ASSRTGVDGYT
v_gene: TRBV27; j_gene: TRBJ1-2; CDR3aa: ASTGVGSLGYT
v_gene: TRBV11-3; j_gene: TRBJ2-2; CDR3aa: ASSYVWGQENTGELF
v_gene: TRBV2; j_gene: TRBJ1-1; CDR3aa: ASSEERGLYTEAF
v_gene: TRBV6-1; j_gene: TRBJ1-6; CDR3aa: ASSPRGNDSPLH
v_gene: TRBV30; j_gene: TRBJ2-1; CDR3aa: AWSQGPHEQF
v_gene: TRBV30; j_gene: TRBJ1-4; CDR3aa: ASSGTGHEKLF
v_gene: TRBV9; j_gene: TRBJ1-1; CDR3aa: ASSVGGRGYTEAF
v_gene: TRBV5-6; j_gene: TRBJ2-1; CDR3aa: ASSAEGLAGVGEQF
v_gene: TRBV4-2; j_gene: TRBJ1-6; CDR3aa: ASSQPGQGLKNSPLH
v_gene: TRBV7-8; j_gene: TRBJ1-2; CDR3aa: ASSFRQGYGYT
v_gene: TRBV19; j_gene: TRBJ1-2; CDR3aa: ASSTGARYGYT
v_gene: TRBV28; j_gene: TRBJ1-2; CDR3aa: ASRRQGARNYGYT
v_gene: TRBV4-2; j_gene: TRBJ2-1; CDR3aa: ASSHGTSSLYYEQF
v_gene: TRBV15; j_gene: TRBJ1-2; CDR3aa: ATSRDGTVFYGYT
v_gene: TRBV5-1; j_gene: TRBJ2-2; CDR3aa: ASSAGTDPGTGELF
v_gene: TRBV29-1; j_gene: TRBJ1-1; CDR3aa: SVRQGETEAF
v_gene: TRBV6-5; j_gene: -; CDR3aa: ASSLTGGWETQY
v_gene: TRBV15; j_gene: TRBJ1-1; CDR3aa: ATSIHARANTEAF
v_gene: TRBV5-6; j_gene: TRBJ1-3; CDR3aa: ASSLPDTLGNTIY
v_gene: TRBV2; j_gene: TRBJ1-4; CDR3aa: ASSADRGYEKLF
v_gene: TRBV6-6; j_gene: TRBJ2-1; CDR3aa: ASCRTALFGNEQF
v_gene: TRBV7-6; j_gene: TRBJ1-5; CDR3aa: ASSSGTGSSQPQH
v_gene: TRBV28; j_gene: TRBJ2-5; CDR3aa: ASSPIDAGGQETQY
v_gene: TRBV19; j_gene: TRBJ2-1; CDR3aa: ASSFTSGSSYNEQF
v_gene: TRBV6-5; j_gene: TRBJ2-1; CDR3aa: ASSERGEQF
v_gene: TRBV6-5; j_gene: TRBJ1-1; CDR3aa: ASRATLEAF
v_gene: TRBV7-6; j_gene: TRBJ1-5; CDR3aa: ASSLAEGRQPQH
v_gene: TRBV16; j_gene: TRBJ2-5; CDR3aa: ASSQGGFRETQY
v_gene: TRBV4-1; j_gene: TRBJ1-1; CDR3aa: ASSPAGAAVPTEAF
v_gene: TRBV2; j_gene: TRBJ1-1; CDR3aa: ASSGTGRNTEAF
v_gene: TRBV2; j_gene: TRBJ2-3; CDR3aa: ASSGGLVDTQY
v_gene: TRBV10-1; j_gene: TRBJ2-1; CDR3aa: ASISGRWYNEQF